This TCR beta chain came from a study of shared clonotypes between healthy human individuals. Across the whole study: Per donor, CD8 memory used one plate, CD8 naive used two, CD4 memory used three and CD4 naive used three.

Positive CCR7 selection of CD45RO-negative cells yielded the naive CD8 cells, and terminally differentiated effector memory CD45RA+ cells were excluded. Healthy adults negative for HIV, lacking recent acute infections or vaccinations, served as donors. The CDR3 sequence is 12 residues long. The germline V gene has CDR1 SGHDT and CDR2 YYEEEE. V lost 4 bases and J 9 bases, leaving 11 bases between the germline ends. Profiling relied on immunoSEQ multiplex PCR, and the TCRdb table lists in-frame clones only, not all of them. The sample includes roughly 2 million clones, about 95% of them seen just once.

The receptor's source is a man between 18 and 35 years old in good health. The chain carries TRBV5-6 and TRBJ2-1; D may be TRBD2 (5 bases). Sequencing was performed on naive CD8+ T cells sorted from blood. The CDR3 region is CASSLVGVEQFF. CDR3 bases: TGTGCCAGCAGCCTTGTCGGGGTTGAGCAGTTCTTC.